These T cell receptor beta chains were read from a single sample in a study of T cell responses to AZD1222 COVID-19 vaccine. Sequencing used immunoSEQ multiplex PCR; TCRdb keeps in-frame clones, though not all of them. The sample has about 97,000 clones; roughly 86% are singletons. Specimen: peripheral blood, collected on day 0 of AZD1222 vaccination. These receptors were obtained from an adult in good health. CDR3s include the opening cysteine and the closing phenylalanine or tryptophan. A D gene is named only where the DNA matches it firmly. Some rows have no size entry. The others give once, few or many, or a class for an expanded clone.

abundance	d_gene	j_gene	v_gene	CDR3aa	CDR3nt
-	-	TRBJ1-1	TRBV5-1	CASSLAAGNTEAFF	TGCGCCAGCAGCTTGGCAGCGGGGAACACTGAAGCTTTCTTT
-	-	TRBJ1-5	TRBV6-6	CASSPTGYQPQHF	TGTGCCAGCAGTCCGACTGGTTATCAGCCCCAGCATTTT
-	-	TRBJ1-2	TRBV6-2/TRBV6-3	CASSYRAGIYGYTF	TGTGCCAGCAGTTACCGCGCGGGGATCTATGGCTACACCTTC
-	TRBD1	TRBJ1-2	TRBV7-2	CASRPGQTKINYGYTF	TGTGCCAGCAGACCGGGACAGACTAAAATTAACTATGGCTACACCTTC
-	-	TRBJ1-4	TRBV19	CASSVGGTTNEKLFF	TGTGCCAGTAGCGTCGGGGGGACAACTAATGAAAAACTGTTTTTT
-	TRBD1	TRBJ2-1	TRBV7-8	CASSRIQGASSYNEQFF	TGTGCCAGCAGCCGAATACAGGGGGCCAGCTCCTACAATGAGCAGTTCTTC
few	-	TRBJ2-7	TRBV9	CASSATMEEQYF	TGTGCCAGCAGCGCAACAATGGAGGAACAGTACTTC
-	-	TRBJ1-1	TRBV12-3/TRBV12-4	CASTLRGNTEAFF	TGTGCCAGCACCCTGAGGGGGAACACTGAAGCTTTCTTT
-	TRBD2	TRBJ2-2	TRBV10-3	CAISGGTSGGTRGGELFF	TGTGCCATCAGTGGGGGGACTAGCGGCGGAACGAGGGGCGGGGAGCTGTTTTTT
-	TRBD2	TRBJ2-5	TRBV4-1	CASSQGGLETQYF	TGCGCCAGCAGCCAGGGGGGGTTGGAGACCCAGTACTTC
-	-	TRBJ1-5	TRBV27	CASSLSFSGAGGNQPQHF	TGTGCCAGCAGTTTATCTTTCTCGGGGGCCGGGGGCAATCAGCCCCAGCATTTT